These 12 T cell receptor beta chains originate from one sample sequenced in a study of cytomegalovirus exposure and HLA in healthy donors. PCR used 60 Vbeta primers and 13 Jbeta primers. Sequencing used immunoSEQ multiplex PCR; TCRdb keeps in-frame clones, though not all of them. In the table there are around 85,000 clones, 80% of which are singletons. Sequencing used PBMCs. These receptor sequences come from a man aged 50 or older in good health and CMV-seropositive.

The genes are TRBV29-1 and TRBJ2-7; 8 nucleotides match TRBD2. CDR3 size: 14 residues. Germline V gene data show CDR1 as SQVTM and CDR2 as ANQGSEA. V shed 7 bases, J shed 0 bases, and the junction held 8 bases outside the gene matches. Here the CDR3 reads CSAGAGEGSYEQYF. Written as DNA, the CDR3 is TGCAGCGCCGGAGCGGGAGAGGGCTCCTACGAGCAGTACTTC.

The chain carries TRBV19 and TRBJ2-1; D gene unclear. Germline CDR1 and CDR2: LNHDA and SQIVND (reference sequence). The CDR3 is 14 amino acids. Trimming took off 6 bases at V and 9 bases at J, with 18 bases between the two ends. The CDR3 coding sequence is TGTGCCAGTAGCCCAAAATCTAGGCTCGGTGAGCAGTTCTTC. Encoded protein: CASSPKSRLGEQFF.

V gene TRBV19 combines with J gene TRBJ1-5; 8 nucleotides line up with TRBD1. V trimming: 5 bases; J trimming: 5 bases; junction bases outside the gene matches: 2. The V gene's germline CDR1 is LNHDA and CDR2 SQIVND (reference sequence). This CDR3 region has 13 residues. CDR3 protein: CASSLQGDQPQHF. CDR3 coding DNA: TGTGCCAGTAGTCTACAGGGGGATCAGCCCCAGCATTTT.

The V gene is TRBV4-1, the J gene TRBJ1-5; perhaps TRBD1 as D (6 bases). Germline values: CDR1 MGHRA, CDR2 YSYEKL. Trimming left V 4 bases short and J 9 bases short, with 19 bases between. There are 15 residues in the CDR3. DNA of the CDR3: TGCGCCAGCAGCCCAGGGGAGGGAGGGGAACGGCCCCAGCATTTT. This codes for CASSPGEGGERPQHF.

This sequence joins TRBV4-2 and TRBJ1-6; perhaps TRBD1 as D (6 bases). The CDR3 is 15 residues long. Germline V gene lookup returns CDR1 LGHNA and CDR2 YNFKEQ. V lost 0 bases to trimming and J lost 9 bases, with 12 bases between them. The DNA of the CDR3 is TGTGCCAGCAGCCAAGAGCGTGAAGGGGGTTCACCCCTCCACTTT. It encodes CASSQEREGGSPLHF.

This clone has only a few counts. The V and J genes are TRBV7-9 and TRBJ2-1; 8 bases align to TRBD1. CDR1 is SEHNR and CDR2 is FQNEAQ in the germline V gene (reference sequence). Unmatched junction bases numbered 7, after V lost 0 bases and J lost 6 bases. The CDR3 has 16 amino acids. In DNA, the CDR3 is TGTGCCAGCAGCTTAGCTGGGCCAGGGGGCGGCAATGAGCAGTTCTTC. Encoded protein: CASSLAGPGGGNEQFF.

The chain employs TRBV5-4 and TRBJ2-3; 10 nucleotides align to TRBD2. The CDR3 is 15 amino acids. The V and J ends lost 6 bases and 1 base, in that order; junction bases with no gene match: 5. From germline, CDR1 is SGHNT and CDR2 YYREEE (reference sequence). The CDR3 here is CASNTGTSGTDTQYF. The CDR3 coding sequence is TGTGCCAGCAATACTGGGACTAGCGGCACAGATACGCAGTATTTT.

This clone was observed a few times. This chain connects TRBV7-9 to TRBJ2-3; 11 bases are a match to TRBD2. The germline gives CDR1 SEHNR, CDR2 FQNEAQ (reference sequence). This CDR3 has 16 amino acids. V gave up 3 bases and J gave up 5 bases; unmatched junction bases: 7. CDR3 sequence: CASSFGTSGVGDTQYF. The CDR3 region has the DNA TGTGCCAGCAGCTTCGGGACTAGCGGTGTGGGAGATACGCAGTATTTT.

Regarding this clone: One junction end disagrees with the germline gene, perhaps due to a read error. The rearrangement links TRBV27 to TRBJ2-4; 7 bases map to TRBD1. Germline V CDR1 and CDR2: MNHEY, SMNVEV (reference sequence). The CDR3 runs 13 residues. DNA for the CDR3: TGTGCCAGCAGCCGACAGGGCCAAAACAGTCAGTACTTC. This encodes CASSRQGQNSQYF.

In this sample, this clone is medium-sized. V is TRBV5-5 and J is TRBJ1-1, with D perhaps matching TRBD1 (6 bases). The CDR3 is made up of 14 amino acids. Germline V gene lookup returns CDR1 SGHKS and CDR2 YYEKEE (reference sequence). With 1 base removed from V and 4 bases from J, the gap between germline ends came to 11 bases. The CDR3 here is CASSLTPRGTEAFF. DNA for the CDR3: TGTGCCAGCAGCTTGACGCCCAGGGGCACTGAAGCTTTCTTT.

The chain uses TRBV18 and TRBJ1-1; 8 positions agree with TRBD1. The V gene's germline CDR1 is KGHSH and CDR2 LQKENI. Losses at the gene ends were 6 bases for V and 3 bases for J; bases not matched to a gene: 9. The CDR3 spans 15 residues. CDR3 in amino acids: CASSATRQGYTEAFF. The CDR3 DNA reads TGTGCCAGCTCCGCGACAAGACAGGGGTACACTGAAGCTTTCTTT.

The sample holds a few counts of this clone. The CDR3 DNA reads TGTGCCAGCAGCCCCGGGACTGATTCTGGAAACACCATATATTTT. Protein product: CASSPGTDSGNTIYF. This chain connects TRBV5-7 to TRBJ1-3; TRBD1 is a possible D gene (5 bases). TRBV5-7 belongs to the ORF category, with a function that is uncertain. There are 15 residues in the CDR3. V lost 4 bases and J 1 base, leaving 12 bases between the germline ends.